Listed here are 27 T cell receptor beta chains from one sample, sequenced in a study of blood T cell repertoires in COVID-19. Sequencing used immunoSEQ multiplex PCR; TCRdb keeps in-frame clones, though not all of them. The repertoire holds approximately 70,000 clones, 75% to 90% seen once, with 6% to 8% in the top ten. The specimen sequenced was peripheral blood. The receptors were gathered from a woman of 80 years or more with active COVID-19.

The V gene is TRBV7-3, the J gene TRBJ1-6; the match to TRBD1 covers 8 bases. The CDR3 runs to 14 residues. Germline trimming cut 5 bases from V and 8 bases from J; bases unmatched to any gene: 5. CDR1 is SGHTA, CDR2 FQGTGA, per germline. The CDR3 nucleotides are TGTGCCAGCAGCCAAGACAGGGGTGATTCACCCCTCCACTTT. Translation: CASSQDRGDSPLHF.

The chain carries TRBV6-2 or TRBV6-3 and TRBJ2-5, with TRBD2 identical over 10 bases. V shed 5 bases and J 2 bases; nucleotides not matched to a gene: 8. The length of the CDR3 is 16 residues. Germline V lookup: CDR1 MNHEY, CDR2 SVGEGT. This CDR3 reads CASSSLLAGEQETQYF. The CDR3 DNA follows: TGTGCCAGCAGTAGTTTGCTAGCGGGAGAACAAGAGACCCAGTACTTC.

V gene TRBV6-2 or TRBV6-3 combines with J gene TRBJ2-1; 8 nucleotides line up with TRBD1. The CDR3 spans 16 residues. After removal of 5 bases from V and 8 bases from J, the junction contained 14 bases not matched to a gene. Germline CDR1 MNHEY, CDR2 SVGEGT. The DNA for the CDR3 is TGTGCCAGCAGTAACCAGGGGGCAGCGGTTAAGGATGAGCAGTTCTTC. Translated, it gives CASSNQGAAVKDEQFF.

The chain employs TRBV29-1 and TRBJ2-7; D is unclear. V lost 5 bases, J lost 2 bases, and 10 bases lay in between. CDR3 length equals 12 residues. Germline V lookup: CDR1 SQVTM, CDR2 ANQGSEA. The CDR3, as DNA: TGCAGCGTTCACAGTGCCACCTACGAGCAGTACTTC. As protein: CSVHSATYEQYF.

Concerning this clone: The junction shows a germline mismatch at one end, possibly a read error. The V and J genes are TRBV28 and TRBJ1-4; possible D gene TRBD1, 6 bases. The germline V gene has CDR1 MDHEN and CDR2 SYDVKM. The CDR3 loop spans 13 amino acids. As DNA, the CDR3 is TGTGCCAGCAGTTTCGGACAGAGAACCCCCGTAGTTTTT. Amino acids: CASSFGQRTPVVF.

This clone was seen a single time. This chain connects TRBV20-1 to TRBJ2-5; maybe TRBD2 (5 bases). Germline-derived CDR1 and CDR2 are DFQATT and SNEGSKA (reference sequence). This CDR3 comprises 12 residues. Trimming stripped 3 bases from V and 3 bases from J, with 8 bases between. This CDR3 is CSASFGEETQYF. The CDR3 DNA follows: TGCAGTGCTAGTTTCGGGGAAGAGACCCAGTACTTC.

The rearrangement joins TRBV6-6 to TRBJ2-3, with D tentatively TRBD1 (8 bases). Germline values: CDR1 MNHNY, CDR2 SVGAGI (reference sequence). Trimming removed 6 bases from V and 1 base from J, with 14 bases in between. The CDR3 covers 15 residues. CDR3 protein: CASRLTGGGTDTQYF. The CDR3 region has the DNA TGTGCCAGCAGGCTTACAGGGGGGGGCACAGATACGCAGTATTTT.

The chain carries TRBV20-1 and TRBJ2-3, with D hard to call. CDR3 length: 14 residues. Germline V gives CDR1 DFQATT, CDR2 SNEGSKA (reference sequence). V lost 3 bases and J lost 3, with 13 bases in between. The CDR3 sequence: CSASLLAGTDTQYF. For the CDR3, the DNA is TGCAGTGCTAGTCTGTTAGCCGGGACAGATACGCAGTATTTT.

The J gene is TRBJ1-2, the V gene TRBV29-1, with D uncertain. The CDR3 consists of 13 residues. The germline V gene encodes CDR1 SQVTM and CDR2 ANQGSEA. Between the trimmed V and J ends, which lost 3 bases and 4 bases, there was a span of 12 bases. The chain's CDR3 is CSVDTVFGYGYTF. The DNA of the CDR3 is TGCAGCGTTGATACGGTATTTGGCTATGGCTACACCTTC.

This CDR3 is CATSREAGVPSYEQYF. CDR3 coding DNA: TGTGCCACCAGCAGAGAGGCGGGAGTTCCGTCCTACGAGCAGTACTTC. This chain links TRBV15 with TRBJ2-7, with 7 positions matching TRBD2. This CDR3 region has 16 residues. Germline CDR1 LNHNV, CDR2 YYDKDF (reference sequence). V shed 0 bases and J 1 base; nucleotides not matched to a gene: 6.

This clone has only a few counts. The V gene is TRBV28, the J gene TRBJ1-1; D unresolved. The CDR3 runs to 14 residues. V was pared by 1 base and J by 1 base, with 7 bases between. Germline CDR1 and CDR2: MDHEN and SYDVKM. The DNA of the CDR3 is TGTGCCAGCAGTTTATATTCGTCGAACACTGAAGCTTTCTTT. This codes for CASSLYSSNTEAFF.

The gene calls are TRBV3-1 (or the pseudogene TRBV3-2) and TRBJ2-3; tentatively, D is TRBD2 (6 bases). V lost 6 bases, J lost 8 bases, and 9 bases lay in between. From germline, CDR1 is LGHDT and CDR2 YNNKEL (reference sequence). The CDR3 is 11 residues long. CDR3: CASRLEGTQYF. Here the CDR3 DNA reads TGTGCCAGCAGGCTGGAGGGTACGCAGTATTTT.

This chain connects TRBV6-6 to TRBJ1-3, with D possibly matching TRBD1 (5 bases). V was shortened by 8 bases and J by 4 bases, with 6 bases between the two germline ends. The germline gives CDR1 MNHNY, CDR2 SVGAGI (reference sequence). CDR3 length: 11 residues. Here the CDR3 reads CASGAGNTIYF. In nucleotides, the CDR3 is TGTGCCAGCGGGGCAGGAAACACCATATATTTT.

The gene calls are TRBV11-2 and TRBJ1-6; D unclear. Germline CDR1 and CDR2: SGHAT and FQNNGV. Trimming cost V 4 bases and J 6 bases, with 16 bases left between them. The CDR3 contains 16 residues. The CDR3 sequence: CASSSPRLNSNSPLHF. The CDR3 DNA reads TGTGCCAGCAGCTCCCCCCGACTGAACTCTAATTCACCCCTCCACTTT.

V usage is TRBV7-3 and J usage is TRBJ2-2; 11 bases line up with TRBD2. Germline lookup yields CDR1 SGHTA and CDR2 FQGTGA. V trimming: 5 bases; J trimming: 5 bases; junction bases outside the gene matches: 4. This CDR3 is built from 15 residues. The CDR3 DNA follows: TGTGCCAGCAGCCCGACTAGCGGGGATACCGGGGAGCTGTTTTTT. This gives the protein CASSPTSGDTGELFF.

The J gene is TRBJ2-1, the V gene TRBV19, with D tentatively TRBD2 (5 bases). The V end was cut by 3 bases, the J end by 6 bases, with 15 bases between. CDR1 and CDR2 from the germline V gene are LNHDA and SQIVND (reference sequence). The CDR3 covers 15 residues. CDR3 nucleotide sequence: TGTGCCAGTAGTATGGGTACGGGATCGGTCAATGAGCAGTTCTTC. Its translation: CASSMGTGSVNEQFF.

The rearrangement uses TRBV6-5 and TRBJ2-3; 10 bases line up with TRBD1. The germline CDR1 and CDR2 sequences are MNHEY and SVGAGI. This CDR3 has 14 amino acids. The J segment lost 6 bases and the V segment lost 11 bases, leaving 11 bases of the junction unmatched. CDR3 region: CAVRDRGYVDTQYF. The CDR3 nucleotides are TGTGCCGTCCGGGACAGGGGTTATGTGGATACGCAGTATTTT.

This clone was seen a handful of times. DNA for the CDR3: TGTGCCAGCAGCGTAGGTCCGGGTGAGACCCAGTACTTC. Its protein product is CASSVGPGETQYF. The chain combines TRBV9 with TRBJ2-5, with D unclear. This CDR3 spans 13 amino acids. Germline V gives CDR1 SGDLS, CDR2 YYNGEE. Trimming took off 0 bases at V and 5 bases at J, with 8 bases between the two ends.

By share, this clone ranks as medium-sized. This chain links TRBV7-6 with TRBJ2-3, with no clear D. The CDR3 contains 12 residues. Germline V gene lookup returns CDR1 SGHVS and CDR2 FNYEAQ. The V gene lost 3 bases and the J gene lost 2 bases, with 3 bases spanning the gap. The CDR3 nucleotides are TGTGCCAGCAGCTTCTCCACAGATACGCAGTATTTT. Translation: CASSFSTDTQYF. The whole variable domain, remainder taken from reference TRBV7-6 and TRBJ2-3, is GAGVSQSPRYKVTKRGQDVALRCDPISGHVSLYWYRQALGQGPEFLTYFNYEAQQDKSGLPNDRFSAERPEGSISTLTIQRTEQRDSAMYRCASSFSTDTQYFGPGTRLTVL.

The CDR3 loop reads CASSFLTSGLYQETQYF. The CDR3 nucleotides read TGTGCCAGCAGTTTCTTGACTAGTGGGCTGTACCAAGAGACCCAGTACTTC. V gene TRBV28 combines with J gene TRBJ2-5, with D perhaps matching TRBD2 (6 bases). Trimming stripped 3 bases from V and 0 bases from J, with 17 bases between. The CDR3 length is 17 residues. Per the germline V gene, CDR1 is MDHEN and CDR2 is SYDVKM.

This clone occurred once. The genes are TRBV28 and TRBJ1-1; the D gene is possibly TRBD1 (6 bases). The germline gives CDR1 MDHEN, CDR2 SYDVKM. CDR3 size: 13 residues. V was shortened by 10 bases and J by 3 bases, with 15 bases between the two germline ends. This chain's CDR3 is CATHRVGYTEAFF. In DNA, the CDR3 is TGTGCCACCCACAGGGTAGGTTACACTGAAGCTTTCTTT.

This clone was counted a single time. The rearrangement uses TRBV27 and TRBJ2-7, with D perhaps TRBD1 (7 bases). V was clipped by 6 bases and J by 3 bases, with 18 bases between them. The CDR3 extends over 15 amino acids. CDR1 MNHEY and CDR2 SMNVEV come from the germline V gene (reference sequence). In nucleotides, the CDR3 is TGTGCCAGCAGGAGGACCGACAGGGACTTCTACGAGCAGTACTTC. Translating gives CASRRTDRDFYEQYF.

V usage is TRBV7-6 and J usage is TRBJ2-1; 12 bases line up with TRBD2. This CDR3 spans 15 amino acids. V lost 5 bases and J lost 7; bases outside the gene matches: 6. Germline V gene data show CDR1 as SGHVS and CDR2 as FNYEAQ. This chain's CDR3 is CASSASTSGGNEQFF. As DNA, the CDR3 is TGTGCCAGCAGCGCATCCACTAGCGGGGGGAATGAGCAGTTCTTC. Full variable domain (remainder filled in from reference TRBV7-6 and TRBJ2-1): GAGVSQSPRYKVTKRGQDVALRCDPISGHVSLYWYRQALGQGPEFLTYFNYEAQQDKSGLPNDRFSAERPEGSISTLTIQRTEQRDSAMYRCASSASTSGGNEQFFGPGTRLTVL.

V usage is TRBV29-1 and J usage is TRBJ2-3; TRBD2 aligns across 9 bases. The V segment lost 0 bases and the J segment 5 bases; nucleotides outside the gene matches: 12. CDR1 is SQVTM and CDR2 is ANQGSEA in the germline V gene. The CDR3 has 17 residues. CDR3 loop: CSVEDRGAGGPGDTQYF. DNA for the CDR3: TGCAGCGTTGAAGATCGAGGGGCGGGAGGGCCCGGAGATACGCAGTATTTT.

The chain employs TRBV5-5 and TRBJ1-1; 8 bases align to TRBD1. The CDR3 has 13 residues. Looked up from germline, CDR1 is SGHKS and CDR2 is YYEKEE (reference sequence). V dropped 2 bases and J dropped 3; count of bases not matched to a gene: 0. The CDR3 region is CASSLQGDTEAFF. CDR3 DNA: TGTGCCAGCAGCTTACAGGGGGACACTGAAGCTTTCTTT. The full variable domain, its missing parts supplied by reference TRBV5-5 and TRBJ1-1, is DAGVTQSPTHLIKTRGQQVTLRCSPISGHKSVSWYQQVLGQGPQFIFQYYEKEERGRGNFPDRFSARQFPNYSSELNVNALLLGDSALYLCASSLQGDTEAFFGQGTRLTVV.

The CDR3 reads CASSPGPSKYEQYF. CDR3 nucleotides: TGTGCCAGCTCACCGGGGCCGTCTAAGTACGAGCAGTACTTC. This chain connects TRBV18 to TRBJ2-7; D is possibly TRBD1 (5 bases). The CDR3 totals 14 residues. Per the germline V gene, CDR1 is KGHSH and CDR2 is LQKENI. Trimming took off 3 bases at V and 4 bases at J, with 13 bases between the two ends.

The count of this clone is one. V gene TRBV24-1 combines with J gene TRBJ2-3; 10 nucleotides match TRBD2. Per the germline V gene, CDR1 is KGHDR and CDR2 is SFDVKD. The junction had 7 bases not matched to a gene; V was cut back by 3 bases and J by 5 bases. The CDR3 has 16 amino acids. CDR3 sequence: CATSDRTSGGLDTQYF. The DNA for the CDR3 is TGTGCCACCAGTGATCGGACTAGCGGAGGGCTAGATACGCAGTATTTT.